Here is one T cell receptor beta chain with its context. This CDR3 region has 18 residues. Trimming removed 3 bases at V and 1 base at J, with 19 bases between. Germline V gene sequence: CDR1 LGHDT, CDR2 YNNKEL (reference sequence). The data derive from a study of blood T cell repertoires in COVID-19. As for the study in general: The samples span acute and convalescent COVID-19 from the United States, Italy and Spain. From T cells, B-cell-depleted T cells, or PBMCs came the material, which was cDNA or gDNA.

TCRdb's copy holds only in-frame clones and misses some; the assay was immunoSEQ multiplex PCR. The table has about 140,000 clones, approximately 90% seen once. The receptor was derived from an elderly woman with acute or convalescent COVID-19. The sequenced sample consisted of peripheral blood. The rearrangement links TRBV3-1 (or the pseudogene TRBV3-2) to TRBJ1-5; possible D gene TRBD1, 6 bases. In DNA form, the CDR3 reads TGTGCCAGCAGCCAGAGACCTGCGGGGGCTCGGAGCAATCAGCCCCAGCATTTT. Translation: CASSQRPAGARSNQPQHF.